Listed below are T cell receptor beta chains from one sample, sequenced in a study of T-cell memory formation after mild COVID-19. MiXCR was run by TCRdb on the 5' RACE reads, yielding one entry per CDR3 protein. Of roughly 250,000 distinct CDR3 sequences listed, 15% to 20% are singletons. The sample comprised PBMCs or a T cell subset sorted from them (not recorded which). These TCRs come from a young man who had mild COVID-19 (a few samples of this study predate the infection). Cell type and time point are not known. CDR3s include the opening cysteine and the closing phenylalanine or tryptophan. D genes are given only for firm matches. Some rows have no size entry. The others give once, few or many, or a class for an expanded clone.

- TRBJ2-3 few TRBV7-9 CASSGGVETDTQYF TGTGCCAGCAGCGGGGGAGTTGAAACAGATACGCAGTATTTT
- TRBJ2-5 - TRBV12-3/TRBV12-4 CASRRQSQETQYF TGTGCCAGCAGGCGACAGTCCCAAGAGACCCAGTACTTC
TRBD1 TRBJ2-1 - TRBV11-2 CASDRSWTGSILTYNEQFF TGTGCCAGCGACCGAAGTTGGACAGGATCTATCCTTACCTACAATGAGCAGTTCTTC
- TRBJ2-7 - TRBV5-1 CASSAEPGAWQYF TGCGCCAGCAGCGCAGAACCAGGGGCCTGGCAGTACTTC
- TRBJ1-5 few TRBV6-5 CASSYSGWGSQPQHF TGTGCCAGCAGTTACTCGGGATGGGGGAGTCAGCCCCAGCATTTT
- TRBJ2-3 few TRBV9 CASSEDFQDTQYF TGTGCCAGCAGCGAGGACTTTCAAGATACGCAGTATTTT
TRBD2 TRBJ2-1 - TRBV7-3 CASSPRGAGGPVNEQFF TGTGCCAGCAGCCCGCGAGGAGCGGGGGGGCCGGTCAATGAGCAGTTCTTC
- TRBJ1-4 - TRBV6-5 CASSYSNEKLFF TGTGCCAGCAGTTACTCGAATGAAAAACTGTTTTTT
TRBD1 TRBJ2-3 few TRBV20-1 CSATTGGRTDTQYF TGCAGTGCGACCACAGGGGGACGCACAGATACGCAGTATTTT
- TRBJ1-2 - TRBV20-1 CSASLPRDEWYGYTF TGCAGTGCGTCCCTCCCCAGGGATGAGTGGTATGGCTACACCTTC
TRBD1 TRBJ2-2 - TRBV12-3/TRBV12-4 CASSKGTGSWGTGELFF TGTGCCAGCAGTAAAGGGACAGGGTCTTGGGGCACCGGGGAGCTGTTTTTT
- TRBJ2-6 - TRBV6-5 CASSYSGLGELGANVLTF TGTGCCAGCAGTTACTCCGGCCTTGGTGAACTCGGGGCCAACGTCCTGACTTTC
- TRBJ1-5 few TRBV7-2 CASSVVSNQPQHF TGTGCCAGCAGCGTTGTTAGCAATCAGCCCCAGCATTTT
- TRBJ2-5 - TRBV7-2 CASSVYETQYF TGTGCCAGCAGCGTGTATGAGACCCAGTACTTC
- TRBJ2-5 few TRBV4-2 CASSQEGRGVGETQYF TGTGCCAGCAGCCAAGAAGGCCGGGGCGTCGGTGAGACCCAGTACTTC
- TRBJ2-3 - TRBV10-3 CAISGALDRAGARDTQYF TGTGCCATCAGTGGAGCACTGGACAGGGCGGGGGCCAGGGATACGCAGTATTTT
TRBD1 TRBJ1-1 few TRBV12-3/TRBV12-4 CASKPQGTLNTEAFF TGTGCCAGCAAACCACAGGGGACATTGAACACTGAAGCTTTCTTT
TRBD2 TRBJ2-7 few TRBV4-1 CASSPRRLGSGGEQYF TGCGCCAGCAGCCCTCGACGGTTGGGTTCGGGAGGCGAGCAGTACTTC
- TRBJ2-3 few TRBV7-3 CASSLYSFTDTQYF TGTGCCAGCAGCTTATACAGTTTCACAGATACGCAGTATTTT
TRBD2 TRBJ2-3 many TRBV7-2 CASSPSGGAGDTQYF TGTGCCAGCAGCCCAAGCGGGGGGGCTGGAGATACGCAGTATTTT
- TRBJ2-2 few TRBV7-2 CASSLTRSGELFF TGTGCCAGCAGCCTCACTAGGTCCGGGGAGCTGTTTTTT
TRBD1 TRBJ2-5 - TRBV7-9 CASSQGRTGAPQETQYF TGTGCCAGCAGCCAAGGCCGGACAGGGGCACCCCAAGAGACCCAGTACTTC
TRBD1 TRBJ1-1 many TRBV2 CASGQGENTEAFF TGTGCCAGCGGACAGGGTGAGAACACTGAAGCTTTCTTT
- TRBJ2-3 few TRBV11-3 CASSVSGDTQYF TGTGCCAGCAGCGTAAGCGGCGATACGCAGTATTTT
- TRBJ2-5 few TRBV12-3/TRBV12-4 CASSFPTGQETQYF TGTGCCAGCAGTTTCCCCACAGGGCAGGAGACCCAGTACTTC
- TRBJ2-1 - TRBV11-2 CASSFSWGDEQFF TGTGCCAGCAGCTTCAGTTGGGGAGATGAGCAGTTCTTC
- TRBJ1-4 - TRBV20-1 CSARAVQAKGGVNEKLFF TGCAGTGCTAGAGCGGTACAGGCCAAAGGCGGGGTTAATGAAAAACTGTTTTTT
- TRBJ2-5 few TRBV18 CASSKQGMETQYF TGTGCCAGCTCAAAGCAGGGGATGGAGACCCAGTACTTC
- TRBJ1-6 few TRBV3-1 CASSLGVYNSPLHF TGTGCCAGCAGCCTTGGGGTCTATAATTCACCCCTCCACTTT
- TRBJ1-2 few TRBV6-5 CASSLGSLYGYTF TGTGCCAGCAGTCTGGGGTCGCTCTATGGCTACACCTTC
- TRBJ2-4 - TRBV10-3 CAISELGKNIQYF TGTGCCATCAGTGAGCTTGGCAAAAACATTCAGTACTTC
- TRBJ1-6 few TRBV12-3/TRBV12-4 CASSQGRGNSPLHF TGTGCCAGCAGTCAAGGACGGGGGAATTCACCCCTCCACTTT
- TRBJ1-5 - TRBV2 CASSRSVESNQPQHF TGTGCCAGCAGCCGATCAGTCGAAAGCAATCAGCCCCAGCATTTT
- TRBJ2-5 - TRBV30 CAWSVRLRETQYF TGTGCCTGGAGTGTGCGGCTCCGGGAGACCCAGTACTTC
TRBD1 TRBJ2-3 many TRBV12-3/TRBV12-4 CASSPRGRGLGTQYF TGTGCCAGCAGTCCCAGGGGGCGCGGGCTTGGTACGCAGTATTTT
TRBD2 TRBJ2-5 - TRBV4-1 CASSKPSSGMQETQYF TGCGCCAGCAGCAAACCGTCTAGCGGGATGCAAGAGACCCAGTACTTC
- TRBJ2-2 few TRBV7-9 CASRLATGELFF TGTGCCAGCAGACTAGCCACCGGGGAGCTGTTTTTT
- TRBJ1-4 - TRBV29-1 CSVERRQGSEKLFF TGCAGCGTTGAAAGGCGGCAGGGCAGTGAAAAACTGTTTTTT
TRBD1 TRBJ2-5 few TRBV7-3 CASSLDRASETQYF TGTGCCAGCAGCTTAGACAGGGCTTCAGAGACCCAGTACTTC
- TRBJ1-2 many TRBV9 CASSVTYVAAGRYGYTF TGTGCCAGCAGCGTAACCTACGTTGCGGCCGGTCGGTATGGCTACACCTTC
TRBD2 TRBJ2-7 - TRBV4-3 CASSPERGQGEQYF TGCGCCAGCAGCCCCGAGCGGGGGCAAGGAGAGCAGTACTTC
TRBD1 TRBJ2-5 - TRBV7-9 CASSSGTVGGWQETQYF TGTGCCAGCAGCTCCGGGACAGTAGGTGGTTGGCAAGAGACCCAGTACTTC
TRBD2 TRBJ2-1 - TRBV12-3/TRBV12-4 CASSFSGGVHEQFF TGTGCCAGCAGTTTTAGCGGGGGGGTCCATGAGCAGTTCTTC
- TRBJ1-1 - TRBV7-6 CASSLVVGSYTEAFF TGTGCCAGCAGCTTAGTGGTGGGTTCGTACACTGAAGCTTTCTTT
- TRBJ2-3 many TRBV2 CASSAQDTDTQYF TGTGCCAGCAGCGCCCAGGACACAGATACGCAGTATTTT
TRBD1 TRBJ1-5 few TRBV5-1 CASSLSGGSQPQHF TGCGCCAGCAGCTTATCAGGGGGCAGTCAGCCCCAGCATTTT
- TRBJ1-1 few TRBV4-1 CASSQGPGNTEAFF TGCGCCAGCAGCCAAGGTCCAGGGAACACTGAAGCTTTCTTT
- TRBJ1-1 few TRBV30 CAWSGAEAFF TGTGCCTGGAGTGGGGCTGAAGCTTTCTTT
TRBD1 TRBJ1-2 - TRBV7-8 CASSPGQGARGGYTF TGTGCCAGCAGCCCCGGACAGGGGGCGCGTGGCGGCTACACCTTC
- TRBJ1-2 few TRBV7-2 CASSLAPEVRYGYTF TGTGCCAGCAGCTTAGCCCCGGAGGTTAGATATGGCTACACCTTC
- TRBJ1-2 few TRBV6-2/TRBV6-3 CASSYAVYGYTF TGTGCCAGCAGTTACGCAGTCTATGGCTACACCTTC
TRBD2 TRBJ2-3 few TRBV5-4 CASSLTLRTSHLTDTQYF TGTGCCAGCAGCTTGACCCTAAGGACTAGCCACCTCACAGATACGCAGTATTTT
- TRBJ2-2 few TRBV7-2 CASSFKAYTGELFF TGTGCCAGCAGCTTCAAGGCTTACACCGGGGAGCTGTTTTTT
- TRBJ1-2 few TRBV28 CASRSSDKFYGYTF TGTGCCAGCAGATCATCGGACAAATTCTATGGCTACACCTTC
TRBD1 TRBJ2-2 few TRBV7-8 CASPPQGDRVGTGELFF TGTGCCAGCCCTCCACAAGGGGACAGGGTAGGCACCGGGGAGCTGTTTTTT
- TRBJ2-5 few TRBV2 CASSDGLQETQYF TGTGCCAGCAGTGACGGCCTCCAAGAGACCCAGTACTTC
TRBD1 TRBJ2-5 few TRBV20-1 CSSPIQGVIETQYF TGCAGTTCCCCGATCCAGGGGGTTATAGAGACCCAGTACTTC
- TRBJ2-2 - TRBV10-3 CAINGDWNTGELFF TGTGCCATCAACGGGGACTGGAACACCGGGGAGCTGTTTTTT
TRBD1 TRBJ2-1 - TRBV6-1 CASSEPDRGRDEQFF TGTGCCAGCAGTGAACCGGACAGGGGGCGGGATGAGCAGTTCTTC
- TRBJ2-3 - TRBV10-2 CASNSGGIYTDTQYF TGCGCCAGCAACAGTGGCGGCATTTACACAGATACGCAGTATTTT